The sequence of this T cell receptor beta chain was determined in a study of long-term antiretroviral therapy in people with HIV (dated by TCRdb to between 2021 and 2024). The study in broad terms: Collection of the earliest samples took place about a decade ahead of the 2015 WHO recommendation for immediate ART, at a time when ART was typically delayed until CD4 counts fell. The cohort contributed over 150 cryopreserved PBMC samples from 30 adults with confirmed HIV infection, collected serially over a mean of about 6 years (range 1-12). Of the roughly 32 participants with HIV, about a dozen were female. Whether ART initiation and durable HIV suppression were associated with changes in peripheral blood TRB repertoire composition and diversity was tested in a retrospective serial study. No cross-contamination during QIAcube processing was shown when test extractions of a monoclonal T-cell line were performed alongside around 30 polyclonal samples.

For CDR1 and CDR2, the germline V gene lists SGHNT and YENEEA. Trimming leaves V shorter by 5 bases and J shorter by 4 bases, with the junction holding 6 bases beyond the gene matches. There are 14 amino acids in the CDR3, from cysteine to phenylalanine inclusive. Only the CDR3 part of the read is kept: 42 bases, read in frame from the first base. Inclusion was restricted to participants for whom at least one PBMC sample before ART initiation and at least two post-ART samples were available. Every participant with HIV received treatment in the United States of America. Before DNA extraction, cryopreserved samples containing about 0.9-10 million PBMC were thawed and washed. At the time of the earliest PBMC sample, participants with HIV were aged between roughly 23 and 60 years. PBMC samples from each participant spanned 1-4 timepoints before ART initiation and 2-8 timepoints after ART initiation, with a median of 7 samples. Serial HIV viral load, CD4+ T-cell count, ART history and demographic data were obtained for every participant. Using a Qiagen kit on a QIAcube, genomic DNA was extracted from unsorted PBMC, with samples processed in batches of 12.

The immunoSEQ hsTCRB v3.0 assay was used at survey level resolution to sequence the TRB variable region. TRB sequencing targeted a depth of roughly 35,000-55,000 T-cell genomes per sample. Pooled TRB libraries were sequenced on an Illumina MiSeq with a v3 150-cycle kit. Per the source publication's procedure: Analysis of repertoires was carried out in R inside a reproducible Nextflow workflow spanning QC, data transformation and analysis. Custom analyses were implemented in LymphoSeq2, an R package for AIRR-Seq data exploration. A few samples yielding fewer than 5000 total TRB sequences were excluded, leaving around 190 analyzed HIV repertoires. Among the 200 or so HIV repertoires that were kept, roughly 58 were collected before ART initiation and 120 to 140 were collected after ART initiation. Repertoires were downsampled to 5000 TRB nucleotide sequences, with summary statistics averaged over 100 downsampling iterations. The analysis kept only TRB sequences whose CDR3 regions were at least seven amino acids long. A Shannon entropy-derived clonality score and the Gini coefficient were used to measure diversity. In the repertoire networks, any two of the top 5000 CDR3 amino acid sequences were linked whenever the two sequences differed by an edit distance of one. For TRB CDR3 amino acid sequences, GLIPH2 was used to predict antigen specificity groups and MHC restriction. To flag known associations with CMV, EBV, HIV or tissue antigens, CDR3 amino acid sequences were compared against VDJdb and McPAS-TCR. Pre-ART, post-ART and control groups were compared with Wilcoxon signed-rank tests and Holm-Bonferroni correction. TCRdb stores this immuneACCESS table with in-frame sequences only. Part of the clones is absent; in the studies checked, under half of the shortfall reflects unresolved V genes, and no reason is known for the rest. That table furnishes V, J and clone size, whereas the DNA furnished D and trimming. The sample contains over 15,000 clones, 84% of them found a single time. Of the sample, approximately 7.7% is held by the ten largest clones.

Study-wide findings and limitations: Because PBMC availability was limited, only the TCR beta chain was sequenced, with no alpha chain pairing. CDR3 length ranges in HIV repertoires were narrower than in controls, and network structure suggested an antigen-experienced repertoire with only a slight naive shift after ART. Starting ART was linked to a significant rise in TRB diversity, yet even after long-term ART the diversity remained significantly lower than in transplant donor controls. Samples dated from the mid-2000s to the late 2010s, and the ART regimens used may be less effective than current ones. Inferences about post-ART repertoire changes are limited because no data were available on ART adherence, viral resistance or therapy changes. Expanded TRB clones identified before ART initiation dominated the repertoire at all time points, although this dominance fluctuated and declined in many PLHIV after ART. Because pre-ART samples had limited cell numbers, unsorted PBMC were profiled rather than sorted CD4+ and CD8+ T cells.

This clone was counted a few times. The antigen this receptor binds is unknown. One base away there is no much larger clone; base qualities are not given. This sequence originates from a man aged 18 to 29 with HIV. The chain is made from TRBV11-3 and TRBJ1-1, with 8 bases matching TRBD1. The source was unsorted PBMCs, collected 0.9 years after starting antiretroviral therapy. DNA sequence: TGTGCCAGCAGCCCGGGAACAGGGGGCACTGAAGCTTTCTTT. It specifies CASSPGTGGTEAFF.